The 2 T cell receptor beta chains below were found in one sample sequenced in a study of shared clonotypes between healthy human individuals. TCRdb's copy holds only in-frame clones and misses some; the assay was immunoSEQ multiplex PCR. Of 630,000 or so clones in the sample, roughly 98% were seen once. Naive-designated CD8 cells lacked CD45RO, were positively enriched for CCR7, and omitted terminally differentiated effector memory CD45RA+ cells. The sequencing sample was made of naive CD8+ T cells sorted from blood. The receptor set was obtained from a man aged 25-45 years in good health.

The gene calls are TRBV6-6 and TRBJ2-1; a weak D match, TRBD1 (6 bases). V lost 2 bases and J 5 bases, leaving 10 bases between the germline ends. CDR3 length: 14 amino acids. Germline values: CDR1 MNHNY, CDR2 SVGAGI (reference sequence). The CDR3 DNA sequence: TGTGCCAGCAGTTACACAGGGAAAAACAATGAGCAGTTCTTC. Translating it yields CASSYTGKNNEQFF.

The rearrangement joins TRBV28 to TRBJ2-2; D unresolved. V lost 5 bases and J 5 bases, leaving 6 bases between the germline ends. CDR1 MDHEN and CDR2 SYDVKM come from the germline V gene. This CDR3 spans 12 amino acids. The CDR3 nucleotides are TGTGCCAGCAGTCCTTCAACCGGGGAGCTGTTTTTT. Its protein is CASSPSTGELFF.